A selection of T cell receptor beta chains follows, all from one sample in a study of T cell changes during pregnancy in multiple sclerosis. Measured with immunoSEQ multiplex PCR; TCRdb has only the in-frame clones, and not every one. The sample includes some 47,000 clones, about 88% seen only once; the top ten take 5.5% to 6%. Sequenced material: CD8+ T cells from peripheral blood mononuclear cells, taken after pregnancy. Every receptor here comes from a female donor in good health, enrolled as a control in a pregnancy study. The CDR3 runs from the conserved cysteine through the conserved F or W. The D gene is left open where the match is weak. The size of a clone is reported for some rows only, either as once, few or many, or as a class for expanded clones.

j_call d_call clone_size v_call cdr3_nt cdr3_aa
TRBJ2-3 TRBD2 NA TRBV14 TGTGCCAGCAGATTCAGGGACTACACAGATACGCAGTATTTT CASRFRDYTDTQYF
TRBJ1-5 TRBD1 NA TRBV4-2 TGTGCCAGCAGCCAAGACCCAACCCGGGACAGCCATCAGCCCCAGCATTTT CASSQDPTRDSHQPQHF
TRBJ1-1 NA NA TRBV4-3 TGCGCCAGCAGGCAGACAGGCCTGAACACTGAAGCTTTCTTT CASRQTGLNTEAFF
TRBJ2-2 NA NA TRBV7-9 TGTGCCAGCAGCTTAGCGGCAGGGGAGCTGTTTTTT CASSLAAGELFF
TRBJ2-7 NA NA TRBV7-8 TGTGCCAGCAGCTTAGCTACAGGGGGGGACGAGCAGTACTTC CASSLATGGDEQYF
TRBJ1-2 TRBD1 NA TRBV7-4 TGTGCCAGCAGCCCACCGGGACAGGGGAGTGGAGGCTACACCTTC CASSPPGQGSGGYTF
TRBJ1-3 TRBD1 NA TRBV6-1 TGTGCCAGCCGGGACAGGGACTCTGGAAACACCATATATTTT CASRDRDSGNTIYF
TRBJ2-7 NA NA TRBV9 TGTGCCAGCAGCGTGGGCAGTTCCTACGAGCAGTACTTC CASSVGSSYEQYF
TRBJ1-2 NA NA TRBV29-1 TGCAGCGTTCCCCCGGGGGGAGCTAACTATGGCTACACCTTC CSVPPGGANYGYTF
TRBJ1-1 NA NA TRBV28 TGTGCCAGCAGTTCCCAGGGGCCCTTAGGAGCTTTCTTT CASSSQGPLGAFF
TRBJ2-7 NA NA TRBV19 TGTGCCACTCGAAAGTCCGGGACTTACGAGCAGTACTTC CATRKSGTYEQYF
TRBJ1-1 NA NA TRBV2 TGTGCCAGCAGTGAGGCAAGTATGAACACTGAAGCTTTCTTT CASSEASMNTEAFF
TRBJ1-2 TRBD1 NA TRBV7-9 TGTGCCAGCAGCATTGTTACAGGGGTCGATGGCTACACCTTC CASSIVTGVDGYTF
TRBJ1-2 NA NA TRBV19 TGTGCCAGTGAAAGCGGCGGCTACACCTTC CASESGGYTF
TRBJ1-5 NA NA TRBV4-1 TGCGCCAGCAGCCAAGAAGCCAGGAGCAATCAGCCCCAGCATTTT CASSQEARSNQPQHF
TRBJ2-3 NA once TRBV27 TGTGCCAGCAGTTTTTTCGGGGGTTACACAGATACGCAGTATTTT CASSFFGGYTDTQYF
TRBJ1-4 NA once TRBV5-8 TGTGCCAGCAGCTTGGGTCTGGGAGGGGAAAAACTGTTTTTT CASSLGLGGEKLFF
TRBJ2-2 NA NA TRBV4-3 TGCGCCAGCAGCCAAGGAGTAGGCGGCACCGGGGAGCTGTTTTTT CASSQGVGGTGELFF
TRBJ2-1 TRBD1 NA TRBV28 TGTGCCAGCAGCCTTACTGGGGGAGACAGGGTAATCTTC CASSLTGGDRVIF
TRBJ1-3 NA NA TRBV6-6 TGTGCCAGCAGTCCCAGGGTAGCTGGAAACACCATATATTTT CASSPRVAGNTIYF
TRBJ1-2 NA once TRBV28 TGTGCCAGCAGCCCATTAAAACTATGGGGCTACACCTTC CASSPLKLWGYTF
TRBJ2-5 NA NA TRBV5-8 TGTGCCAGCAGCCACAGGAATCAAGAGACCCAGTACTTC CASSHRNQETQYF
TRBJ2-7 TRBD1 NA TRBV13 TGTGCCAGCAGCGCGGACAGGTCCTACGAGCAGTACTTC CASSADRSYEQYF
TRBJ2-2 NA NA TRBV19 TGTGCCAGTAGTCACCGGTCGGAGCTGTTTTTT CASSHRSELFF
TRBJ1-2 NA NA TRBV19 TGTGCCACCCTGGGAGGGCCTAGAGGCTACACCTTC CATLGGPRGYTF
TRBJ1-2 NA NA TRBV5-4 TGTGCCAGCAGCGTTTTAGACAGCTATGGCTACACCTTC CASSVLDSYGYTF
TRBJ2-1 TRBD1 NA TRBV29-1 TGCAGCGGGTTAGGGGGCTTTCGGAATGAGCAGTTCTTC CSGLGGFRNEQFF
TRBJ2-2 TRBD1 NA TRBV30 TGTGCCTGGAGTGGGACAGGTAACACCGGGGAGCTGTTTTTT CAWSGTGNTGELFF
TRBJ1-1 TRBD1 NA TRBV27 TGTGCCAGCAGTTTTTCGAGGGGGCTGTACACTGAAGCTTTCTTT CASSFSRGLYTEAFF
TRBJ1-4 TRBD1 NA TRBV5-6 TGTGCCAGCAGCTTGGGGACAGGGGACTGGGGAACTAATGAAAAACTGTTTTTT CASSLGTGDWGTNEKLFF
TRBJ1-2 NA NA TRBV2 TGTGCCAGCAGTGGGCGCGGCCTCTATGGCTACACCTTC CASSGRGLYGYTF